This TCR beta chain was recorded in a study of T-cell memory formation after mild COVID-19. Background on the study: TCR clusters were mostly confined to one donor each.

Germline assignment: CDR1 MGHRA and CDR2 YSYEKL. This CDR3 spans 15 amino acids. After removal of 4 bases from V and 2 bases from J, the junction contained 8 bases not matched to a gene. Only a few counts were recorded for this clonotype. Its antigen is as yet unknown. General study results and limits: Contracting CD4+ clones sat mainly in CM and EM; CD8+ in EMRA. Later expanders leaned toward CD4+, whereas clones contracting from day 15 to 85 were balanced CD4/CD8. The finding that pre-infection memory included some responding clones suggested that cross-reactive memory joined.

TCRdb re-called the 5' RACE reads with MiXCR, one entry per CDR3 protein. The table records 150,000 to 200,000 distinct CDR3 sequences, about 21% of them present only once. The chain uses TRBV4-1 and TRBJ2-7; 7 bases fit TRBD1. Sequenced material: PBMCs or a T cell subset sorted from them (not recorded which). The receptor was derived from an adult woman who had mild COVID-19 (a few samples of this study predate the infection). Cell type and time point are not known. CDR3 nucleotide sequence: TGCGCCAGCAGCCCATCCGCCGGGACAGCCTACGAGCAGTACTTC. It is translated as CASSPSAGTAYEQYF.